Listed here are 2 T cell receptor beta chains from one sample, sequenced in a study of T cells after yellow fever vaccination. TCRdb re-derived calls from the 5' RACE reads in MiXCR, one entry per CDR3 protein. The sample has approximately 550,000 distinct CDR3 sequences, around 21% seen once. Here the sequenced sample was PBMCs, taken 15 days after the yellow fever booster vaccination. These TCRs come from a young man who received the YFV17D yellow fever vaccine.

The chain links TRBV5-1 to TRBJ2-4, with TRBD1 matching over 8 bases. The germline gives CDR1 SGHRS, CDR2 YFSETQ. Trimming took 3 bases from V and 0 from J; bases not matched to a gene: 11. This CDR3 contains 18 residues. In nucleotides, the CDR3 is TGCGCCAGCAGCTGGGCCCCGACAGGGGACGGAGCCAAAAACATTCAGTACTTC. This encodes CASSWAPTGDGAKNIQYF.

This clonotype appeared a few times. Its ends do not fully match the called genes, so a read error is possible. This chain joins TRBV5-5 and TRBJ2-1, with 8 bases fitting TRBD2. The CDR3 covers 13 residues. Germline V gives CDR1 SGHKS, CDR2 YYEKEE (reference sequence). CDR3 amino acids: CASSFGGRPEVIF. CDR3 in DNA: TGTGCCAGCAGCTTTGGCGGGAGGCCCGAGGTCATCTTC.